This T cell receptor beta chain was identified in a study of blood T cell repertoires in COVID-19. Turning to the study itself: COVID-19 samples from acute and convalescent phases originated in the United States, Italy and Spain. PBMCs, B-cell-depleted T cells, or T cells were the source of the cDNA or gDNA that made up the material.

The CDR3 loop spans 14 amino acids. The germline V gene encodes CDR1 ENHRY and CDR2 SYGVKD. The authors' processing: Reference gene primer amplification yielded estimated nucleated cell counts. Here immunoSEQ multiplex PCR was the method, and the copy in TCRdb shows in-frame clones only, minus some. That table supplies the V and J calls and clone size; D and trimming were determined from the DNA. The sample records around 150,000 clones, about nine tenths being singletons. The TCR sequence derives from a woman aged 60 to 75 with active or convalescent COVID-19. The J gene is TRBJ2-2, the V gene TRBV10-3, with 14 positions matching TRBD2. The sequenced material came from peripheral blood. The DNA for the CDR3 is TGTGCGACTAGCGGGGGGGCAGGCACCGGGGAGCTGTTTTTT. The encoded protein is CATSGGAGTGELFF.